These T cell receptor beta chains were read from a single sample in a study of T cell responses to AZD1222 COVID-19 vaccine. Produced via immunoSEQ multiplex PCR; TCRdb's table is partial and in-frame only. Counted here are roughly 100,000 clones, about four fifths occurring once; the ten biggest clones make up approximately 5.1%. The sample was peripheral blood, taken on day 0 of AZD1222 vaccination. The receptors come from an adult in good health. Both conserved end residues are part of each CDR3. Fields, in order: clone size, V gene, D gene, J gene, CDR3 protein, CDR3 DNA. D genes are given only for firm matches. Rows may omit the clone size; those that give it use once, few, many or a size class.

clone size: once
V gene: TRBV19
D gene: .
J gene: TRBJ2-3
CDR3 protein: CASSKTGNVNTQYF
CDR3 DNA: TGTGCCAGTAGTAAGACGGGGAATGTGAATACGCAGTATTTT

clone size: few
V gene: TRBV6-5
D gene: .
J gene: TRBJ2-2
CDR3 protein: CASSLQTRGELFF
CDR3 DNA: TGTGCCAGCAGTTTACAGACTAGGGGAGAGCTGTTTTTT

clone size: many
V gene: TRBV6-5
D gene: TRBD2
J gene: TRBJ2-1
CDR3 protein: CASLVAGGRNEQFF
CDR3 DNA: TGTGCCAGCCTCGTGGCGGGGGGGCGCAATGAGCAGTTCTTC

clone size: .
V gene: TRBV18
D gene: .
J gene: TRBJ1-5
CDR3 protein: CASSPTTGGDQPQHF
CDR3 DNA: TGTGCCAGCTCACCGACGACAGGTGGGGATCAGCCCCAGCATTTT

clone size: .
V gene: TRBV30
D gene: .
J gene: TRBJ2-7
CDR3 protein: CAWSVRRNAGGQYF
CDR3 DNA: TGTGCCTGGAGTGTACGTAGAAACGCCGGGGGACAGTACTTC

clone size: medium-sized
V gene: TRBV9
D gene: .
J gene: TRBJ1-1
CDR3 protein: CASSVTIGSSGGYTEAFF
CDR3 DNA: TGTGCCAGCAGCGTAACGATTGGGAGTTCCGGCGGGTATACTGAAGCTTTCTTT

clone size: .
V gene: TRBV13
D gene: .
J gene: TRBJ1-5
CDR3 protein: CASSSREGGNQPQHF
CDR3 DNA: TGTGCCAGCAGTTCCCGCGAGGGAGGGAATCAGCCCCAGCATTTT

clone size: .
V gene: TRBV9
D gene: TRBD1
J gene: TRBJ1-1
CDR3 protein: CASSVGTVRNTEAFF
CDR3 DNA: TGTGCCAGCAGCGTCGGGACAGTGAGAAACACTGAAGCTTTCTTT

clone size: .
V gene: TRBV12-3/TRBV12-4
D gene: TRBD2
J gene: TRBJ2-5
CDR3 protein: CASSWTSQETQYF
CDR3 DNA: TGTGCCAGCAGTTGGACTAGCCAAGAGACCCAGTACTTC

clone size: few
V gene: TRBV5-1
D gene: TRBD1
J gene: TRBJ2-3
CDR3 protein: CASSLGGAGDTQYF
CDR3 DNA: TGCGCCAGCAGCTTAGGGGGCGCGGGAGATACGCAGTATTTT

clone size: .
V gene: TRBV7-2
D gene: .
J gene: TRBJ1-4
CDR3 protein: CASSLVGARGLFF
CDR3 DNA: TGTGCCAGCAGCTTGGTTGGCGCAAGGGGACTGTTTTTT

clone size: .
V gene: TRBV5-5
D gene: .
J gene: TRBJ2-6
CDR3 protein: CASSTGLRGANVLTF
CDR3 DNA: TGTGCCAGCAGCACCGGACTAAGGGGGGCCAACGTCCTGACTTTC

clone size: .
V gene: TRBV3-1/TRBV3-2
D gene: TRBD1
J gene: TRBJ2-1
CDR3 protein: CASSQESPGTAYNEQFF
CDR3 DNA: TGTGCCAGCAGCCAAGAAAGCCCCGGGACAGCCTACAATGAGCAGTTCTTC

clone size: .
V gene: TRBV29-1
D gene: .
J gene: TRBJ1-4
CDR3 protein: CSARRDFNEKLFF
CDR3 DNA: TGCAGCGCCCGCCGGGACTTTAATGAAAAACTGTTTTTT

clone size: .
V gene: TRBV5-4
D gene: .
J gene: TRBJ1-6
CDR3 protein: CASSPGLVANSPLHF
CDR3 DNA: TGTGCCAGCAGCCCCGGACTCGTCGCCAATTCACCCCTCCACTTT

clone size: .
V gene: TRBV18
D gene: .
J gene: TRBJ1-6
CDR3 protein: CASSPSGRDSPLHF
CDR3 DNA: TGTGCCAGCTCCCCTTCGGGACGGGATTCACCCCTCCACTTT

clone size: .
V gene: TRBV7-9
D gene: .
J gene: TRBJ1-1
CDR3 protein: CASRYTSNTEAFF
CDR3 DNA: TGTGCCAGCAGGTATACTTCGAACACTGAAGCTTTCTTT

clone size: few
V gene: TRBV15
D gene: TRBD1
J gene: TRBJ1-2
CDR3 protein: CATSVRTGSGYTF
CDR3 DNA: TGTGCCACCAGCGTACGGACAGGGAGCGGCTACACCTTC

clone size: few
V gene: TRBV3-1/TRBV3-2
D gene: .
J gene: TRBJ1-1
CDR3 protein: CASSPAPGATEAFF
CDR3 DNA: TGTGCCAGCAGCCCTGCTCCAGGGGCCACTGAAGCTTTCTTT

clone size: .
V gene: TRBV4-1
D gene: .
J gene: TRBJ2-5
CDR3 protein: CASSQSNLGFKETQYF
CDR3 DNA: TGCGCCAGCAGCCAATCAAATTTGGGTTTTAAAGAGACCCAGTACTTC

clone size: .
V gene: TRBV5-6
D gene: .
J gene: TRBJ1-2
CDR3 protein: CASSLAPGVYYGYTF
CDR3 DNA: TGTGCCAGCAGCTTGGCGCCTGGGGTATACTATGGCTACACCTTC

clone size: .
V gene: TRBV5-1
D gene: TRBD2
J gene: TRBJ2-2
CDR3 protein: CASSSGGGPNTGELFF
CDR3 DNA: TGCGCCAGCAGCTCGGGCGGGGGACCGAACACCGGGGAGCTGTTTTTT

clone size: .
V gene: TRBV6-2/TRBV6-3
D gene: .
J gene: TRBJ1-2
CDR3 protein: CASSEPGTKYGYTF
CDR3 DNA: TGTGCCAGCAGCGAGCCCGGGACAAAGTATGGCTACACCTTC

clone size: few
V gene: TRBV10-3
D gene: .
J gene: TRBJ2-6
CDR3 protein: CAISETQGSGANVLTF
CDR3 DNA: TGTGCCATCAGTGAGACACAGGGCTCTGGGGCCAACGTCCTGACTTTC

clone size: .
V gene: TRBV30
D gene: .
J gene: TRBJ2-3
CDR3 protein: CAWSVRRADTQYF
CDR3 DNA: TGTGCCTGGAGTGTACGTCGAGCGGATACGCAGTATTTT

clone size: .
V gene: TRBV5-6
D gene: TRBD2
J gene: TRBJ2-7
CDR3 protein: CASSLSGGPLGEQYF
CDR3 DNA: TGTGCCAGCAGCTTGAGCGGGGGGCCGTTAGGGGAGCAGTACTTC

clone size: .
V gene: TRBV10-3
D gene: TRBD1
J gene: TRBJ1-2
CDR3 protein: CAIRVQAETGGVDGYTF
CDR3 DNA: TGTGCCATCAGAGTCCAGGCCGAGACAGGGGGCGTTGATGGCTACACCTTC

clone size: .
V gene: TRBV7-6
D gene: .
J gene: TRBJ2-3
CDR3 protein: CASSLEGQSTDTQYF
CDR3 DNA: TGTGCCAGCAGCTTAGAAGGACAGAGCACAGATACGCAGTATTTT

clone size: .
V gene: TRBV12-3/TRBV12-4
D gene: .
J gene: TRBJ1-2
CDR3 protein: CASRPGSQSYTF
CDR3 DNA: TGTGCCAGCAGACCAGGGTCCCAAAGCTACACCTTC

clone size: .
V gene: TRBV15
D gene: TRBD1
J gene: TRBJ1-1
CDR3 protein: CATSRPIEGASVAFF
CDR3 DNA: TGTGCCACCAGCAGACCCATTGAGGGGGCGTCTGTAGCTTTCTTT

clone size: .
V gene: TRBV4-3
D gene: TRBD1
J gene: TRBJ1-4
CDR3 protein: CASSPDRGLVEKLFF
CDR3 DNA: TGCGCCAGCAGCCCGGACAGGGGGCTAGTTGAAAAACTGTTTTTT

clone size: .
V gene: TRBV29-1
D gene: .
J gene: TRBJ1-1
CDR3 protein: CSVSRTVTNTEAFF
CDR3 DNA: TGCAGCGTTTCTAGGACGGTAACTAACACTGAAGCTTTCTTT

clone size: .
V gene: TRBV6-4
D gene: .
J gene: TRBJ1-6
CDR3 protein: CASSVSAGLNSPLHF
CDR3 DNA: TGTGCCAGCAGTGTTTCGGCAGGATTAAATTCACCCCTCCACTTT

clone size: .
V gene: TRBV7-9
D gene: .
J gene: TRBJ2-1
CDR3 protein: CASSLDGYNEQFF
CDR3 DNA: TGTGCCAGCAGCCTGGATGGTTACAATGAGCAGTTCTTC

clone size: few
V gene: TRBV21-1
D gene: .
J gene: TRBJ2-7
CDR3 protein: CASSKGRGKYEQYF
CDR3 DNA: TGTGCCAGCAGCAAAGGGCGGGGTAAATACGAGCAGTACTTC

clone size: .
V gene: TRBV5-4
D gene: TRBD1
J gene: TRBJ1-1
CDR3 protein: CASSLGVFQGAWTEAFF
CDR3 DNA: TGTGCCAGCAGCTTGGGGGTTTTTCAGGGGGCGTGGACTGAAGCTTTCTTT

clone size: .
V gene: TRBV19
D gene: .
J gene: TRBJ2-7
CDR3 protein: CARDSGPREQYF
CDR3 DNA: TGTGCCAGGGATTCCGGGCCGAGGGAGCAGTACTTC

clone size: .
V gene: TRBV11-2
D gene: .
J gene: TRBJ2-5
CDR3 protein: CASSLVEPGRPQETQYF
CDR3 DNA: TGTGCCAGCAGCTTAGTAGAGCCGGGCAGACCACAAGAGACCCAGTACTTC

clone size: .
V gene: TRBV5-1
D gene: .
J gene: TRBJ1-1
CDR3 protein: CASSRGWGADEAFF
CDR3 DNA: TGCGCCAGCTCGAGGGGGTGGGGCGCGGATGAAGCTTTCTTT

clone size: .
V gene: TRBV6-4
D gene: .
J gene: TRBJ1-6
CDR3 protein: CASSEYQGRSPLHF
CDR3 DNA: TGTGCCAGCAGTGAGTACCAGGGAAGGTCACCCCTCCACTTT

clone size: .
V gene: TRBV4-2
D gene: TRBD1
J gene: TRBJ2-7
CDR3 protein: CASSRRDSSYEQYF
CDR3 DNA: TGTGCCAGCAGCCGTCGGGACAGCTCATACGAGCAGTACTTC

clone size: .
V gene: TRBV5-1
D gene: TRBD2
J gene: TRBJ2-7
CDR3 protein: CASTLGAGDDEQYF
CDR3 DNA: TGCGCCAGCACCCTAGGGGCGGGGGATGACGAGCAGTACTTC

clone size: .
V gene: TRBV29-1
D gene: .
J gene: TRBJ1-1
CDR3 protein: CSVKPQTVEAFF
CDR3 DNA: TGCAGCGTCAAACCTCAAACAGTTGAAGCTTTCTTT

clone size: .
V gene: TRBV9
D gene: .
J gene: TRBJ1-1
CDR3 protein: CASSVVGEAFF
CDR3 DNA: TGTGCCAGCAGCGTAGTGGGTGAAGCTTTCTTT

clone size: .
V gene: TRBV27
D gene: .
J gene: TRBJ1-2
CDR3 protein: CASSSLDRNYGYTF
CDR3 DNA: TGTGCCAGCAGTTCATTGGACAGAAACTATGGCTACACCTTC

clone size: few
V gene: TRBV4-3
D gene: .
J gene: TRBJ1-2
CDR3 protein: CASSQGIGGSGYTF
CDR3 DNA: TGCGCCAGCAGCCAAGGAATCGGGGGAAGCGGCTACACCTTC

clone size: once
V gene: TRBV7-9
D gene: .
J gene: TRBJ2-5
CDR3 protein: CASSLIQGDQETQYF
CDR3 DNA: TGTGCCAGCAGCTTAATCCAAGGCGATCAAGAGACCCAGTACTTC

clone size: .
V gene: TRBV7-2
D gene: .
J gene: TRBJ2-5
CDR3 protein: CASSFRVGETQYF
CDR3 DNA: TGTGCCAGCAGCTTCAGGGTTGGAGAGACCCAGTACTTC

clone size: .
V gene: TRBV4-3
D gene: .
J gene: TRBJ2-2
CDR3 protein: CASSHSYRAGELFF
CDR3 DNA: TGCGCCAGCAGCCATTCGTACAGGGCCGGGGAGCTGTTTTTT

clone size: .
V gene: TRBV2
D gene: .
J gene: TRBJ2-7
CDR3 protein: CASLWQGPSYEQYF
CDR3 DNA: TGTGCCAGCCTGTGGCAGGGGCCGTCCTACGAGCAGTACTTC

clone size: .
V gene: TRBV29-1
D gene: TRBD1
J gene: TRBJ1-2
CDR3 protein: CSVAQGVNYGYTF
CDR3 DNA: TGCAGCGTTGCACAGGGGGTGAACTATGGCTACACCTTC

clone size: .
V gene: TRBV3-1/TRBV3-2
D gene: TRBD1
J gene: TRBJ1-2
CDR3 protein: CASGQGAYGYTF
CDR3 DNA: TGTGCCAGCGGCCAGGGGGCCTATGGCTACACCTTC

clone size: few
V gene: TRBV5-1
D gene: .
J gene: TRBJ2-1
CDR3 protein: CASSSTWRDEQFF
CDR3 DNA: TGCGCCAGCAGCTCAACATGGAGAGATGAGCAGTTCTTC

clone size: .
V gene: TRBV3-1/TRBV3-2
D gene: .
J gene: TRBJ2-3
CDR3 protein: CASSPRTSTDTQYF
CDR3 DNA: TGTGCCAGCAGCCCTCGGACTAGCACAGATACGCAGTATTTT

clone size: .
V gene: TRBV7-9
D gene: .
J gene: TRBJ1-1
CDR3 protein: CASSFSHALNTEAFF
CDR3 DNA: TGTGCCAGCAGCTTCTCGCATGCGCTGAACACTGAAGCTTTCTTT